This T cell receptor beta chain was captured by sequencing in a study of identical twins. Study-level findings and limits: Its conclusions, products of cross-sectional statistical analysis, did not come from following the same donors.

The germline V gene encodes CDR1 SGHAT and CDR2 FQNNGV. Trimming took off 5 bases at V and 0 bases at J, with 14 bases between the two ends. The CDR3 has 16 residues. A universal primer binding site was introduced by template switching. The final cDNA contained unique molecular identifiers. TCRdb re-analysed the 5' RACE reads in MiXCR, keeping a single row per CDR3 protein. The sample has around 650,000 distinct CDR3 sequences, just over 7% seen once. This clonotype was seen more than once but under ten times. Its antigen is currently unknown. These data were likewise used in another study, on yellow fever vaccine responses in identical twins.

The specimen sequenced was PBMCs. The clonotype was recovered from a woman between 18 and 29 years old in good health. V usage is TRBV11-2 and J usage is TRBJ2-4; TRBD1 might be the D (6 bases). CDR3 sequence: CASSQRGQGAKNIQYF. For the CDR3, the DNA is TGTGCCAGCAGCCAGAGGGGACAAGGAGCCAAAAACATTCAGTACTTC.